The T cell receptor beta chain described here comes from a study of T cell responses to AZD1222 COVID-19 vaccine. Germline CDR1 SGHRS, CDR2 YFSETQ. The CDR3 extends over 15 amino acids. V lost 4 bases and J lost 0, with 14 bases in between. Repertoires were generated with immunoSEQ multiplex PCR, while TCRdb's copy carries only in-frame clones and drops some. This sample has roughly 140,000 clones; roughly 90% occur once, and the top ten carry 1.5%. The chain carries TRBV5-1 and TRBJ2-7; D is perhaps TRBD2 (6 bases). The sample was peripheral blood, taken 28 days after the second AZD1222 dose. The TCR comes from an adult who received the AZD1222 COVID-19 vaccine. The CDR3, as DNA: TGCGCCAGCAGCCCAGTAGCGGAGTCCTCCTACGAGCAGTACTTC. It translates to CASSPVAESSYEQYF.